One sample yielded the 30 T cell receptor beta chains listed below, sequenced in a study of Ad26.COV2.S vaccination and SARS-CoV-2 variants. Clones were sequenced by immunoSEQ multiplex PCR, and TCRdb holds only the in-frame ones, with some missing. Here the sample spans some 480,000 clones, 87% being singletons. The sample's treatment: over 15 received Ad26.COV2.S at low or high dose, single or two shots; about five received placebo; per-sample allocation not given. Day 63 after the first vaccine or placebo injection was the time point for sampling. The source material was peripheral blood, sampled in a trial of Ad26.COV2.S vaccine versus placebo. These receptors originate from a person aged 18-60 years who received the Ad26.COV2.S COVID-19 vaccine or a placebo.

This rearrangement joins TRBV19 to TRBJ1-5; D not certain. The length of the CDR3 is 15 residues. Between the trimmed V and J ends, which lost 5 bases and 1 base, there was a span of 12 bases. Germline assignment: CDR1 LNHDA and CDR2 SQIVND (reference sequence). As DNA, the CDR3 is TGTGCCAGTAGTTCCGGGGTGGCCAGCAATCAGCCCCAGCATTTT. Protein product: CASSSGVASNQPQHF.

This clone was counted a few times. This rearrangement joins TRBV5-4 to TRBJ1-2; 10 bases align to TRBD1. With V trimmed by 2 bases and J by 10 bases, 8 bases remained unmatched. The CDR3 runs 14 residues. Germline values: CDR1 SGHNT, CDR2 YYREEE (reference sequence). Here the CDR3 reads CASSLFLTGGTYTF. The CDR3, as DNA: TGTGCCAGCAGCTTATTCTTGACAGGGGGCACCTACACCTTC. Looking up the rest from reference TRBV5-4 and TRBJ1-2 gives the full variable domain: ETGVTQSPTHLIKTRGQQVTLRCSSQSGHNTVSWYQQALGQGPQFIFQYYREEENGRGNFPPRFSGLQFPNYSSELNVNALELDDSALYLCASSLFLTGGTYTFGSGTRLTVV.

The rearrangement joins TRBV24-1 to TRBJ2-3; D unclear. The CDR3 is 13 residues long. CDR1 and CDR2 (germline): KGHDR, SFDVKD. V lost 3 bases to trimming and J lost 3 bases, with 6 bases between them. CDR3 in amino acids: CATSDTGTDTQYF. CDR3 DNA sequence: TGTGCCACCAGTGATACCGGGACAGATACGCAGTATTTT.

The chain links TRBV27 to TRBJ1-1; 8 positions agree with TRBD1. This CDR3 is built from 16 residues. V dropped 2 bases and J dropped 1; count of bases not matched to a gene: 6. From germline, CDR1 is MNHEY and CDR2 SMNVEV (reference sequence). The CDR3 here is CASSLAQGAANTEAFF. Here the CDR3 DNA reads TGTGCCAGCAGTTTAGCGCAGGGGGCAGCGAACACTGAAGCTTTCTTT.

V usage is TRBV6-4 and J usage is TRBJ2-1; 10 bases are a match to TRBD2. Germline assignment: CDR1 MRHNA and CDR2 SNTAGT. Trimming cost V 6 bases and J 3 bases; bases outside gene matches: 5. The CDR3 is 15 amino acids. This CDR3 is CASRISGRGYNEQFF. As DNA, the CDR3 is TGTGCCAGCAGAATCAGCGGGAGGGGCTACAATGAGCAGTTCTTC.

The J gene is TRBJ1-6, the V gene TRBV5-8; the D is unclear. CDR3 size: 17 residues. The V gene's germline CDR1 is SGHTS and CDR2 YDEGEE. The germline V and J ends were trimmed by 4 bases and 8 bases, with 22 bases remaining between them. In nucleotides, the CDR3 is TGTGCCAGCAGCCTTTCTTCCGCCAGTACCGGGGATTCACCCCTCCACTTT. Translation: CASSLSSASTGDSPLHF.

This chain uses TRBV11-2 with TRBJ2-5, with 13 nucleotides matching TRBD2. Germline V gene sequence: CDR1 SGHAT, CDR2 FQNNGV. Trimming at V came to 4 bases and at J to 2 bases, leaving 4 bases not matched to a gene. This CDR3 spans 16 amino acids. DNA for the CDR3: TGTGCCAGCAGCTCGGGACTAGCGGGACTACAAGAGACCCAGTACTTC. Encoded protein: CASSSGLAGLQETQYF.

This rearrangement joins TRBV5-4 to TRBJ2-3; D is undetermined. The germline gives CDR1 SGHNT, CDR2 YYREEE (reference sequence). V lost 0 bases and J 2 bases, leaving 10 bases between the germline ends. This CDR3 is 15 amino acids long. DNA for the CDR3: TGTGCCAGCAGCTTGGCCGCGCGAACCACAGATACGCAGTATTTT. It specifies CASSLAARTTDTQYF.

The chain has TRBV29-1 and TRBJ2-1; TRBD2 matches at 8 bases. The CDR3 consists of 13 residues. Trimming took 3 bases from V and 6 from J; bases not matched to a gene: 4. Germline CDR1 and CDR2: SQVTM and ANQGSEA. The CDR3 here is CSVDGTRGNEQFF. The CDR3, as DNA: TGCAGCGTTGATGGGACTAGGGGCAATGAGCAGTTCTTC.

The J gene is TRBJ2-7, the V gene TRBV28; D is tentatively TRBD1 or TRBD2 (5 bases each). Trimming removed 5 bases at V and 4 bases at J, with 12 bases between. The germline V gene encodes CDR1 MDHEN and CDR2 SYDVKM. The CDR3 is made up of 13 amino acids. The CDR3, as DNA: TGTGCCAGCAGTACCGGGACCGTATACGAGCAGTACTTC. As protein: CASSTGTVYEQYF.

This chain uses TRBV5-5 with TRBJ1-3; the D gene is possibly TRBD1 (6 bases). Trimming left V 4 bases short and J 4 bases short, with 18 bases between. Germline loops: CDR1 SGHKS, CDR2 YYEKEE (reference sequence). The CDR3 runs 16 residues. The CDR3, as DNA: TGTGCCAGCAGCACTCCGGGACACTCAGCGGGAAACACCATATATTTT. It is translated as CASSTPGHSAGNTIYF.

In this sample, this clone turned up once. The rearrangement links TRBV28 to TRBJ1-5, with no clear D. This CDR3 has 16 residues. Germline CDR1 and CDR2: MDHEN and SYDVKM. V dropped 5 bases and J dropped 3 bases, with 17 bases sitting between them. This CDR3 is CASSPVGGHNNQPQHF. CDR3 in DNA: TGTGCCAGCAGTCCTGTGGGCGGCCACAACAATCAGCCCCAGCATTTT.

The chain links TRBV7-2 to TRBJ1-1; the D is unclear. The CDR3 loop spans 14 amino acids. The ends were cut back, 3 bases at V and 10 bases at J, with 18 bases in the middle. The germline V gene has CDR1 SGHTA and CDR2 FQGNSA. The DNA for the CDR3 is TGTGCCAGCAGCTTGGGTGGTGGGAAATCTGGAGCTTTCTTT. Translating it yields CASSLGGGKSGAFF.

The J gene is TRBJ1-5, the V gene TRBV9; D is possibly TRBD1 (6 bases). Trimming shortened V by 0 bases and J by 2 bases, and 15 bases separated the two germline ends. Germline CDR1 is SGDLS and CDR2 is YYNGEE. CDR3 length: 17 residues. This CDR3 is CASSVGPGATGNQPQHF. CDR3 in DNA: TGTGCCAGCAGCGTAGGTCCGGGGGCGACGGGCAATCAGCCCCAGCATTTT.

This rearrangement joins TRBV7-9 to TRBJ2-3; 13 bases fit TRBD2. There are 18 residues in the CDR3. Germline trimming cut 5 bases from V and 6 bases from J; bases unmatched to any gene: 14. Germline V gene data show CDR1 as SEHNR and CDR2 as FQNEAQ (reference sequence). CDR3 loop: CASSARLLAGGLGDTQYF. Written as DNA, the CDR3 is TGTGCCAGCAGCGCCCGTTTACTAGCGGGAGGGCTGGGGGATACGCAGTATTTT. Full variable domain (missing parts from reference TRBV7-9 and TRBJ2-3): DTGVSQNPRHKITKRGQNVTFRCDPISEHNRLYWYRQTLGQGPEFLTYFQNEAQLEKSRLLSDRFSAERPKGSFSTLEIQRTEQGDSAMYLCASSARLLAGGLGDTQYFGPGTRLTVL.

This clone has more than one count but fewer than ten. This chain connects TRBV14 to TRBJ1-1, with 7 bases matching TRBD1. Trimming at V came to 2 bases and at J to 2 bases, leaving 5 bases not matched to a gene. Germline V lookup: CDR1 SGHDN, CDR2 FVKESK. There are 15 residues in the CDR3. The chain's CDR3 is CASSQRTGLNTEAFF. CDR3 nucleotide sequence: TGTGCCAGCAGCCAAAGGACAGGCCTAAACACTGAAGCTTTCTTT.

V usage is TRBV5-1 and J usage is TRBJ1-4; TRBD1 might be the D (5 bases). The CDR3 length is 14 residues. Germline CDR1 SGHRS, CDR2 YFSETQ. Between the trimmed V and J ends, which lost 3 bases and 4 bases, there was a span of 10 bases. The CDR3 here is CASSSDTVNEKLFF. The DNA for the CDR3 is TGCGCCAGCAGCTCGGACACCGTTAATGAAAAACTGTTTTTT.

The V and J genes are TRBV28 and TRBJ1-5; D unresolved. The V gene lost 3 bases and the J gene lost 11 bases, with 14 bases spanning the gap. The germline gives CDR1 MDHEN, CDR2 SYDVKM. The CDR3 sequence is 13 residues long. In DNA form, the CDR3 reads TGTGCCAGCAGTTTGGGCGGCGGGAAGACCCAGCATTTT. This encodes CASSLGGGKTQHF.

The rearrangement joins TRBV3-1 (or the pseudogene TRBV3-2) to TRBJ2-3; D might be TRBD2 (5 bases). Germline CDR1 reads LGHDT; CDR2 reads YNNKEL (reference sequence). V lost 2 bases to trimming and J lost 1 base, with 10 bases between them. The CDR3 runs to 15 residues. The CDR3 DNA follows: TGTGCCAGCAGCCAAACCGGACTCCGCACAGATACGCAGTATTTT. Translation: CASSQTGLRTDTQYF.

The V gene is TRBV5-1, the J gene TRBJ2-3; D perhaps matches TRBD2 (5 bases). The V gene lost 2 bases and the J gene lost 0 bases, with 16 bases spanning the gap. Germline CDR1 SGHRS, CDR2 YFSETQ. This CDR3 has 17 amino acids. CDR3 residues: CASSFGDLRASTDTQYF. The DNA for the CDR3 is TGCGCCAGCAGCTTTGGGGATTTGAGGGCGAGCACAGATACGCAGTATTTT.

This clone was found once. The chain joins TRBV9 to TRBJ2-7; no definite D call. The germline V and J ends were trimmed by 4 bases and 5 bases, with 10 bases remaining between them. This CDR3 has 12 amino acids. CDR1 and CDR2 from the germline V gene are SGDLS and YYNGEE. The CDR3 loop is CASSLPRHEQYF. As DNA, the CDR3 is TGTGCCAGCAGCCTTCCCCGCCACGAGCAGTACTTC. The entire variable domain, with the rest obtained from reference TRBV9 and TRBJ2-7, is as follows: DSGVTQTPKHLITATGQRVTLRCSPRSGDLSVYWYQQSLDQGLQFLIQYYNGEERAKGNILERFSAQQFPDLHSELNLSSLELGDSALYFCASSLPRHEQYFGPGTRLTVT.

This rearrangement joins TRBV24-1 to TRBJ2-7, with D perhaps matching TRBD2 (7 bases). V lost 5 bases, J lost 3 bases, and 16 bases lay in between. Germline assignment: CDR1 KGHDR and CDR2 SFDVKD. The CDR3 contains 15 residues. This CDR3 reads CATSVFAGAGYEQYF. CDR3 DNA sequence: TGTGCCACCAGTGTCTTCGCGGGGGCCGGCTACGAGCAGTACTTC.

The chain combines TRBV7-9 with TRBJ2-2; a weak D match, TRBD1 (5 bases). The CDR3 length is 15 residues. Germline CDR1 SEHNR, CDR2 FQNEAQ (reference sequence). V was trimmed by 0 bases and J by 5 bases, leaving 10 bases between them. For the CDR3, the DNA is TGTGCCAGCAGCTTAGCGGACAAACTAACCGGGGAGCTGTTTTTT. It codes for CASSLADKLTGELFF.

CDR3 in DNA: TGTGCCAGCAGCAGGACTAGCGGCCCAAGGGGCGATACGCAGTATTTT. Translating it yields CASSRTSGPRGDTQYF. V gene TRBV6-2 or TRBV6-3 combines with J gene TRBJ2-3; TRBD2 matches 10 bases. J lost 6 bases, V lost 6 bases, and 12 bases had no gene match. From germline, CDR1 is MNHEY and CDR2 SVGEGT. The CDR3 extends over 16 amino acids.

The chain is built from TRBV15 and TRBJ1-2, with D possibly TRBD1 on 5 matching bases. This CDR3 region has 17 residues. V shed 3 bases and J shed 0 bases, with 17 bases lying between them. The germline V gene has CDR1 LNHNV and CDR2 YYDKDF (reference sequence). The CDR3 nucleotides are TGTGCCACCAGCAGGAGGGCAGGGAGTAGTACTAACTATGGCTACACCTTC. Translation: CATSRRAGSSTNYGYTF.

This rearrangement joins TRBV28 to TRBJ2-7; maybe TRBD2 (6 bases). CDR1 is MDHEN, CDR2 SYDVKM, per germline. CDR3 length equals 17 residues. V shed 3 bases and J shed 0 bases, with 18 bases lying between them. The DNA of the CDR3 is TGTGCCAGCAGTTTCGGGGGTTGGGGGAAGACCTCCTACGAGCAGTACTTC. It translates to CASSFGGWGKTSYEQYF.

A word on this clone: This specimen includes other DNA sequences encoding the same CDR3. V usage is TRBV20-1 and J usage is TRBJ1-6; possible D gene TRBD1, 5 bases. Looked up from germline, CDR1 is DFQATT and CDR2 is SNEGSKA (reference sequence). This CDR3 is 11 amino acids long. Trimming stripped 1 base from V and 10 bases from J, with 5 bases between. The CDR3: CSARGGSPLHF. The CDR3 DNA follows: TGCAGTGCTAGAGGGGGGTCACCCCTCCACTTT.

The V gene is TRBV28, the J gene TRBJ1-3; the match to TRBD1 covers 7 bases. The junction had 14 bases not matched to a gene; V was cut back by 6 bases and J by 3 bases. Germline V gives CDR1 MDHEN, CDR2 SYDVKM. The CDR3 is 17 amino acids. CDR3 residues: CASRMRSGTAGGNTIYF. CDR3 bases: TGTGCCAGCAGAATGAGGTCCGGGACAGCCGGTGGAAACACCATATATTTT.

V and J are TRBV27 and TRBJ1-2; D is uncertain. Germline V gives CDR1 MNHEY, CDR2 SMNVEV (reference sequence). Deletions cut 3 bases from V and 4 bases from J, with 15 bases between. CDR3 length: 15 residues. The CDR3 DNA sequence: TGTGCCAGCAGTTTTCTGGGCAGTCCGGTCTATGGCTACACCTTC. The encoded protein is CASSFLGSPVYGYTF.

The CDR3: CASSSRLAGGVDEQYF. CDR3 DNA sequence: TGCGCCAGCAGCTCCCGATTGGCGGGAGGCGTAGACGAGCAGTACTTC. This chain joins TRBV4-1 and TRBJ2-7; 8 bases agree with TRBD2. This CDR3 region has 16 residues. Germline values: CDR1 MGHRA, CDR2 YSYEKL. J was trimmed by 5 bases and V by 5 bases; bases with no gene match: 14.